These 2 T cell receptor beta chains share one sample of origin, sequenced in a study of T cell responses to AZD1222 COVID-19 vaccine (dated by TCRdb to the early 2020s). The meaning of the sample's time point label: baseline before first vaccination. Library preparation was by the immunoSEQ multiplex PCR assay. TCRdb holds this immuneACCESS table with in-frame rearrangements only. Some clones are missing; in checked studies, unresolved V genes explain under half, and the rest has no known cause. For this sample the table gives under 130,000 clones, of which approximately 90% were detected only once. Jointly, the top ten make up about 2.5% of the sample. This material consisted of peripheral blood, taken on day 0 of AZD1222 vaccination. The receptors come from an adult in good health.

The CDR3 DNA follows: TGTGCCAGCAGTTTATACCCCCCGCGACAGGGGGCCTACAATGAGCAGTTCTTC. Residues: CASSLYPPRQGAYNEQFF. The chain employs TRBV27 and TRBJ2-1; 9 bases line up with TRBD1. The germline V gene encodes CDR1 MNHEY and CDR2 SMNVEV (reference sequence). V lost 1 base, J lost 2 bases, and 9 bases stayed unmatched. The CDR3 runs 18 residues.

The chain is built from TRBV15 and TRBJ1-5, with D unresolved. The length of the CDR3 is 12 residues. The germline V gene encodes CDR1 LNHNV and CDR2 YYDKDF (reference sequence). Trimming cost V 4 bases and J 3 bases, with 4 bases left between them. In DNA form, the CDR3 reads TGTGCCACCAGCAACGACAATCAGCCCCAGCATTTT. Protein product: CATSNDNQPQHF.